Each of the 29 T cell receptor beta chains below was sequenced from the same sample in a study of CD8 T cells in Susac syndrome. Reverse transcription used roughly 0.5 to 1 ug RNA and random hexamers. One entry per CDR3 protein, called by TCRdb with MiXCR from the immunoSEQ multiplex PCR reads. The table records 150,000 to 180,000 distinct CDR3 sequences, 95% to 96% of them present only once. Sequencing was performed on CD8+ T cells from PBMCs. These receptors all stem from a human donor with multiple sclerosis.

This chain uses TRBV3-1 with TRBJ2-5, with D possibly TRBD1 on 5 matching bases. This CDR3 comprises 16 residues. CDR1 and CDR2 from the germline V gene are LGHDT and YNNKEL (reference sequence). V gave up 3 bases and J gave up 1 base, with 15 bases separating them. The CDR3 here is CASSHVRGDSQETQYF. CDR3 nucleotide sequence: TGTGCCAGCAGCCACGTACGAGGAGACAGCCAAGAGACCCAGTACTTC.

The chain links TRBV7-9 to TRBJ2-5; no reliable D call. Germline V lookup: CDR1 SEHNR, CDR2 FQNEAQ (reference sequence). The V end was cut by 5 bases, the J end by 1 base, with 14 bases between. The CDR3 is made up of 15 amino acids. CDR3: CASSPLGASQETQYF. CDR3 DNA: TGTGCCAGCAGCCCCCTCGGAGCTTCCCAAGAGACCCAGTACTTC.

The chain has TRBV9 and TRBJ2-5, with a tentative D call TRBD2 (6 bases). The CDR3 consists of 13 residues. CDR1 is SGDLS and CDR2 is YYNGEE in the germline V gene. The V end lost 5 bases, the J end lost 4 bases, and 12 bases lay between the germline ends. The CDR3 nucleotides read TGTGCCAGCAGTGATCTAGCGTTAGAGACCCAGTACTTC. Amino acid sequence: CASSDLALETQYF.

CDR3 region: CASSPSPAADTQYF. Here the CDR3 DNA reads TGTGCCAGCAGCCCTAGCCCCGCCGCGGATACGCAGTATTTT. This chain connects TRBV7-3 to TRBJ2-3; a possible D gene is TRBD2 (5 bases). The CDR3 extends over 14 amino acids. Germline assignment: CDR1 SGHTA and CDR2 FQGTGA. Trimming removed 5 bases at V and 6 bases at J, with 15 bases between.

The chain recombines TRBV7-8 with TRBJ2-1; D is perhaps TRBD2 (7 bases). The ends were cut back, 4 bases at V and 9 bases at J, with 16 bases in the middle. Germline CDR1 is SGHVS and CDR2 is FQNEAQ. The CDR3 covers 14 residues. CDR3 loop: CASSYVTGRGEQFF. CDR3 nucleotides: TGTGCCAGCAGCTACGTAACAGGGAGGGGTGAGCAGTTCTTC. The full variable domain, with the rest looked up from reference TRBV7-8 and TRBJ2-1, is GAGVSQSPRYKVAKRGQDVALRCDPISGHVSLFWYQQALGQGPEFLTYFQNEAQLDKSGLPSDRFFAERPEGSVSTLKIQRTQQEDSAVYLCASSYVTGRGEQFFGPGTRLTVL.

The V call is TRBV20-1, the J call TRBJ2-3, with TRBD1 matching over 7 bases. CDR3 size: 13 residues. The germline V gene encodes CDR1 DFQATT and CDR2 SNEGSKA (reference sequence). V trimming: 6 bases; J trimming: 3 bases; junction bases outside the gene matches: 6. The CDR3 region has the DNA TGCAGTGCCGACAGGGAAAGGACAGATACGCAGTATTTT. Translation: CSADRERTDTQYF.

On this clonotype: The junction departs from germline at one end; a sequencing error may be responsible. V gene TRBV7-6 combines with J gene TRBJ2-1; the match to TRBD2 covers 10 bases. CDR1 SGHVS and CDR2 FNYEAQ come from the germline V gene. The CDR3 spans 15 residues. The CDR3 is CASSLAGTSDGEQFF. Here the CDR3 DNA reads TGTGCCAGCAGCCTAGCCGGGACTAGCGACGGGGAGCAGTTCTTC.

The chain couples TRBV20-1 to TRBJ2-3; D not certain. CDR1 DFQATT and CDR2 SNEGSKA come from the germline V gene (reference sequence). V was trimmed by 4 bases and J by 3 bases, leaving 14 bases between them. The CDR3 loop spans 14 amino acids. Here the CDR3 DNA reads TGCAGTGCTACCCAAGGTGGGGTAACAGATACGCAGTATTTT. Its protein product is CSATQGGVTDTQYF.

The chain uses TRBV3-1 and TRBJ2-7, with D possibly called TRBD1 or TRBD2 (5 bases each). The CDR3 contains 14 residues. Trimming removed 3 bases from V and 3 bases from J, with 12 bases in between. The germline V gene encodes CDR1 LGHDT and CDR2 YNNKEL (reference sequence). The CDR3 region is CASSHLGTLYEQYF. The CDR3 nucleotides are TGTGCCAGCAGCCACTTGGGGACCCTCTACGAGCAGTACTTC.

The rearrangement joins TRBV29-1 to TRBJ2-1; D tentatively fits TRBD1 or TRBD2 (5 bases each). The CDR3 sequence is 13 residues long. Germline loops: CDR1 SQVTM, CDR2 ANQGSEA. The V gene lost 8 bases and the J gene lost 0 bases, with 11 bases spanning the gap. CDR3 sequence (DNA): TGCAGCCTTCGGGGCGGCTCCTACAATGAGCAGTTCTTC. As protein: CSLRGGSYNEQFF.

This clonotype was observed once. V usage is TRBV27 and J usage is TRBJ1-5; unclear D gene. CDR3 length: 17 residues. Germline lookup yields CDR1 MNHEY and CDR2 SMNVEV (reference sequence). The ends were cut back, 5 bases at V and 2 bases at J, with 19 bases in the middle. The CDR3 bases are TGTGCCAGCAGTAAGGTAATTCCGGACGGACGCAATCAGCCCCAGCATTTT. It yields the protein CASSKVIPDGRNQPQHF.

The chain joins TRBV7-9 to TRBJ2-1; TRBD2 might be the D (5 bases). The germline gives CDR1 SEHNR, CDR2 FQNEAQ (reference sequence). This CDR3 contains 14 residues. V lost 7 bases and J lost 15, with 25 bases in between. CDR3 amino acids: CASTYGSGGGGTFF. The CDR3 DNA follows: TGTGCCAGCACCTACGGGTCCGGAGGAGGAGGCACGTTCTTC.

This chain links TRBV20-1 with TRBJ2-7; tentatively, D is TRBD1 (5 bases). Germline assignment: CDR1 DFQATT and CDR2 SNEGSKA (reference sequence). The V end was cut by 3 bases, the J end by 2 bases, with 17 bases between. CDR3 length: 15 amino acids. This CDR3 is CSASVAGPIPYEQYF. As DNA, the CDR3 is TGCAGTGCTAGTGTGGCAGGGCCCATTCCCTACGAGCAGTACTTC.

The chain has TRBV20-1 and TRBJ2-1; TRBD2 aligns across 7 bases. The germline V gene has CDR1 DFQATT and CDR2 SNEGSKA (reference sequence). The CDR3 length is 14 residues. After removal of 6 bases from V and 2 bases from J, the junction contained 7 bases not matched to a gene. The CDR3 coding sequence is TGCAGTGCGATGTCCGGGACTACCTACAATGAGCAGTTCTTC. Protein product: CSAMSGTTYNEQFF.

The rearrangement links TRBV20-1 to TRBJ1-2, with D possibly matching TRBD1 (6 bases). The CDR3 is 11 amino acids. The germline V gene has CDR1 DFQATT and CDR2 SNEGSKA (reference sequence). V was clipped by 5 bases and J by 7 bases, with 11 bases between them. The CDR3 DNA is TGCAGTGCTTACAGGGAAAGTGGCTACACCTTC. Translated, it gives CSAYRESGYTF.

The chain links TRBV30 to TRBJ2-1; 7 bases align to TRBD2. Per the germline V gene, CDR1 is GTSNPN and CDR2 is SVGIG (reference sequence). The CDR3 has 13 amino acids. The V segment lost 4 bases and the J segment 3 bases; nucleotides outside the gene matches: 3. The CDR3 loop reads CAWTLAVYNEQFF. In nucleotides, the CDR3 is TGTGCCTGGACCCTAGCGGTCTACAATGAGCAGTTCTTC.

This rearrangement joins TRBV12-5 to TRBJ2-2, with D perhaps TRBD2 (5 bases). Between the trimmed V and J ends, which lost 0 bases and 7 bases, there was a span of 12 bases. The germline CDR1 and CDR2 sequences are LGHNT and FRNRAP. The CDR3 length is 15 residues. CDR3 sequence: CASGLVLGPGGELFF. The CDR3 DNA is TGTGCTAGTGGTTTGGTACTAGGACCGGGCGGGGAGCTGTTTTTT.

This clonotype was counted a single time. The junction shows a germline mismatch at one end, possibly a read error. The chain combines TRBV30 with TRBJ2-1, with 10 bases matching TRBD2. Germline V gene lookup returns CDR1 GTSNPN and CDR2 SVGIG (reference sequence). The CDR3 is 15 amino acids. CDR3 in amino acids: CAWSPETSGRINRVF. In nucleotides, the CDR3 is TGTGCCTGGAGTCCCGAGACTAGCGGGCGGATAAATAGGGTCTTC. The whole variable domain, filled in from reference TRBV30 and TRBJ2-1, reads SQTIHQWPATLVQPVGSPLSLECTVEGTSNPNLYWYRQAAGRGLQLLFYSVGIGQISSEVPQNLSASRPQDRQFILSSKKLLLSDSGFYLCAWSPETSGRINRVFGPGTRLTVL.

J is TRBJ2-2 and V is TRBV24-1, with D unclear. The length of the CDR3 is 13 residues. The ends were cut back, 4 bases at V and 0 bases at J, with 2 bases in the middle. The germline V gene encodes CDR1 KGHDR and CDR2 SFDVKD. CDR3 sequence (DNA): TGTGCCACCAGTGAACCGAACACCGGGGAGCTGTTTTTT. As protein: CATSEPNTGELFF.

This clonotype was found once. J is TRBJ1-1 and V is TRBV2, with D perhaps TRBD1 (5 bases). V lost 9 bases to trimming and J lost 5 bases, with 10 bases between them. CDR1 is SNHLY, CDR2 FYNNEI, per germline. This CDR3 is built from 11 residues. CDR3 in amino acids: CARGTSTEAFF. CDR3 sequence (DNA): TGTGCCAGAGGGACTAGTACTGAAGCTTTCTTT.

The genes are TRBV27 and TRBJ1-1, with no clear D. Germline CDR1 is MNHEY and CDR2 is SMNVEV (reference sequence). Trimming pared 5 bases from V and 0 bases from J, leaving 13 bases between. The CDR3 is made up of 15 amino acids. Written as DNA, the CDR3 is TGTGCCAGCAGTCCACGAAGAGGAATGAACACTGAAGCTTTCTTT. It specifies CASSPRRGMNTEAFF.

The chain recombines TRBV12-3 or TRBV12-4 with TRBJ2-5; D perhaps matches TRBD1 (5 bases). V was cut by 3 bases and J by 5 bases, with 10 bases left in between. This CDR3 comprises 13 residues. The CDR3, as DNA: TGTGCCAGCAGTTTCCGGTCAGGGGAGACCCAGTACTTC. Its protein product is CASSFRSGETQYF.

The rearrangement uses TRBV7-8 and TRBJ1-5; D unclear. The germline V and J ends were trimmed by 5 bases and 4 bases, with 9 bases remaining between them. This CDR3 has 13 amino acids. The germline CDR1 and CDR2 sequences are SGHVS and FQNEAQ. The CDR3 here is CASSPAQNQPQHF. The CDR3 bases are TGTGCCAGCAGCCCGGCGCAGAATCAGCCCCAGCATTTT.

The V and J genes are TRBV12-3 or TRBV12-4 and TRBJ2-2, with 8 nucleotides matching TRBD2. The CDR3 is 16 residues long. J gave up 1 base and V 5 bases, and 6 bases lay outside the gene matches. DNA of the CDR3: TGTGCCAGCAGTCCAGCGGGGGTTTTGAACACCGGGGAGCTGTTTTTT. Residues: CASSPAGVLNTGELFF.

V usage is TRBV29-1 and J usage is TRBJ1-2; 9 bases are shared with TRBD1. Trimming removed 7 bases from V and 5 bases from J; junction bases left unmatched: 11. CDR1 is SQVTM and CDR2 is ANQGSEA in the germline V gene. This CDR3 comprises 14 residues. The CDR3 sequence: CSAGSGTGSYGYTF. The CDR3 DNA follows: TGCAGCGCTGGTTCCGGGACAGGGTCTTATGGCTACACCTTC.

The chain carries TRBV12-3 or TRBV12-4 and TRBJ2-1; 8 bases line up with TRBD2. V was pared by 3 bases and J by 8 bases, with 9 bases of the junction left unmatched. This CDR3 contains 15 residues. The CDR3 here is CASSFPRLAGDEQFF. CDR3 nucleotides: TGTGCCAGCAGTTTTCCGAGGCTAGCGGGTGATGAGCAGTTCTTC.

This clonotype was picked up one time. The V call is TRBV13, the J call TRBJ2-7; a possible D gene is TRBD1 (7 bases). The germline gives CDR1 PRHDT, CDR2 FYEKMQ (reference sequence). The CDR3 runs to 12 residues. Trimming removed 4 bases from V and 7 bases from J, with 11 bases in between. This chain's CDR3 is CASSSGGSEQYV. The CDR3 coding sequence is TGTGCCAGCAGCTCAGGGGGGAGTGAGCAGTACGTC.

The V and J genes are TRBV28 and TRBJ2-7, with a possible D match to TRBD1 (5 bases). Germline CDR1 and CDR2: MDHEN and SYDVKM. Trimming pared 4 bases from V and 7 bases from J, leaving 5 bases between. There are 10 residues in the CDR3. The CDR3 DNA is TGTGCCAGCAGTTGGACAGAGCAGTACTTC. Its translation: CASSWTEQYF.

The CDR3 bases are TGCAGTGCTAGAGCTGGTCGCTCGAGAAACACCGGGGAGCTGTTTTTT. Encoded protein: CSARAGRSRNTGELFF. The genes are TRBV20-1 and TRBJ2-2, with no clear D. Germline values: CDR1 DFQATT, CDR2 SNEGSKA (reference sequence). Trimming left V 1 base short and J 2 bases short, with 14 bases between. The CDR3 extends over 16 amino acids.